This T cell receptor beta chain comes out of a study of OX40 agonist ivuxolimab in advanced cancers. As for the study in general: Ivuxolimab was administered intravenously to patients at 0.01 to 10 mg/kg every 2 weeks. Findings of the study overall: Antigen specificity was not determined for the expanded peripheral T cells. Average numbers of expanded clones were greater in CD8+ T cells than in CD4+. Dosing at 0.1 to 3.0 mg/kg was accompanied by clonal expansion of CD4+ and CD8+ blood T cells by week 6.

Assay: immunoSEQ multiplex PCR; the TCRdb copy retains only in-frame clones and omits some. Altogether 70,000 to 80,000 clones are present, approximately 81% being singletons, with the ten largest covering under 20%. Concerning this clone itself: The antigen is undetermined.

The CDR3 is made up of 15 amino acids. Germline loops: CDR1 MDHEN, CDR2 SYDVKM. The J segment lost 6 bases and the V segment lost 1 base, leaving 8 bases of the junction unmatched. This specimen consisted of CD4+ or CD8+ T cells sorted from blood, obtained in a trial of the OX40 agonist ivuxolimab. The chain joins TRBV28 to TRBJ1-1; 7 bases agree with TRBD1. This clonotype was obtained from an adult with an advanced solid tumor such as melanoma, head and neck, liver or kidney cancer. The CDR3 DNA reads as TGTGCCAGCAGTTTATCAGGGGGAGCAGTTTCTGAAGCTTTCTTT. It specifies CASSLSGGAVSEAFF. The entire variable domain, with the rest obtained from reference TRBV28 and TRBJ1-1, is as follows: DVKVTQSSRYLVKRTGEKVFLECVQDMDHENMFWYRQDPGLGLRLIYFSYDVKMKEKGDIPEGYSVSREKKERFSLILESASTNQTSMYLCASSLSGGAVSEAFFGQGTRLTVV.